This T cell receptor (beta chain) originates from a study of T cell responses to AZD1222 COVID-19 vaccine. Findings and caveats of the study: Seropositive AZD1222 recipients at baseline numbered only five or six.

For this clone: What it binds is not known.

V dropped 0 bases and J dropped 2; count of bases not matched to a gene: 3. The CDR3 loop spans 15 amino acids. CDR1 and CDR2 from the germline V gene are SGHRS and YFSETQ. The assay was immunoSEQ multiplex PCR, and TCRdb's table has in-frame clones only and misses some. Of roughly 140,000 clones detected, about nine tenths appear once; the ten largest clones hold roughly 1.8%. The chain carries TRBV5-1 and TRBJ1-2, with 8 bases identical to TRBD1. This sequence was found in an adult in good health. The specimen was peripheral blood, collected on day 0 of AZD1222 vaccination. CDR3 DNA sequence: TGCGCCAGCAGCTTGGGAGGGACAGGCAACTATGGCTACACCTTC. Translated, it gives CASSLGGTGNYGYTF. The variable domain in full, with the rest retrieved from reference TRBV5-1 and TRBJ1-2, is KAGVTQTPRYLIKTRGQQVTLSCSPISGHRSVSWYQQTPGQGLQFLFEYFSETQRNKGNFPGRFSGRQFSNSRSEMNVSTLELGDSALYLCASSLGGTGNYGYTFGSGTRLTVV.